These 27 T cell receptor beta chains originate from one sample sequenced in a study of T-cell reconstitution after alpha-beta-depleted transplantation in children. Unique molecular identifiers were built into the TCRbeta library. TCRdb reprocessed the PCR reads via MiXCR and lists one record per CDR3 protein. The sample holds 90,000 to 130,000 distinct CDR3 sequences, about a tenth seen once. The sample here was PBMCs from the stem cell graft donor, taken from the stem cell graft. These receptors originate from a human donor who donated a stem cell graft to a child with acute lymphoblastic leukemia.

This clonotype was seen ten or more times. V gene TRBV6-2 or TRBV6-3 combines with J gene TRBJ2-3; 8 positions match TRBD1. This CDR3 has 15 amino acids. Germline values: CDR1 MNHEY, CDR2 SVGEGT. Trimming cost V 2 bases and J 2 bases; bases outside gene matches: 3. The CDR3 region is CASSYGTGYTDTQYF. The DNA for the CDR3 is TGTGCCAGCAGTTACGGGACAGGATACACAGATACGCAGTATTTT.

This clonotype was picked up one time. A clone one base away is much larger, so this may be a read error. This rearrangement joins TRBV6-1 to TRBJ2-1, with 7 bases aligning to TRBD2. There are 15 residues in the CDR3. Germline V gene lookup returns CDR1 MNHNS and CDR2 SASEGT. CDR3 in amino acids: CASTPSGGGNNEHFF. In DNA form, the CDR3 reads TGTGCCAGCACTCCCTCCGGCGGGGGTAACAATGAGCATTTCTTC.

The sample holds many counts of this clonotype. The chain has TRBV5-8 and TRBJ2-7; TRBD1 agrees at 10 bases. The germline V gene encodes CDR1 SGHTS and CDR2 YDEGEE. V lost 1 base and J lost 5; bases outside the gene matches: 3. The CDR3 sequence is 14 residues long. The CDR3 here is CASSLRQGAHEQYF. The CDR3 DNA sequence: TGTGCCAGCAGCTTGCGACAGGGGGCCCACGAGCAGTACTTC.

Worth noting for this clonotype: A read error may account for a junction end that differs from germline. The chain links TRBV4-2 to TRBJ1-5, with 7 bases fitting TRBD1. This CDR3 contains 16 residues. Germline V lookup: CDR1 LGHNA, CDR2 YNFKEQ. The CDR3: CASSQDLRDRNQPQHF. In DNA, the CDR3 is TGTGCCAGCAGCCAAGATCTTCGGGACAGAAATCAGCCCCAGCATTTC.

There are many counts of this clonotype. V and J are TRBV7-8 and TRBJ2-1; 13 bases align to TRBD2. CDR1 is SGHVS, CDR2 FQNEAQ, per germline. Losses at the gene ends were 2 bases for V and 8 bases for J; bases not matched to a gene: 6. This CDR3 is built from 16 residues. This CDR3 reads CASSLRTSGSRDEQFF. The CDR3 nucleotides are TGTGCCAGCAGCTTACGGACTAGCGGGAGTCGGGATGAGCAGTTCTTC.

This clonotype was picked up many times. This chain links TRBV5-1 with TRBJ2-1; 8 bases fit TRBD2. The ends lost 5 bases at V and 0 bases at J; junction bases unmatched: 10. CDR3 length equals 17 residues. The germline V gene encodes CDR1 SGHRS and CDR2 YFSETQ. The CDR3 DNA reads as TGCGCCAGCAGAAGTGTCAGCGGGGGTCGCTCCTACAATGAGCAGTTCTTC. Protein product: CASRSVSGGRSYNEQFF.

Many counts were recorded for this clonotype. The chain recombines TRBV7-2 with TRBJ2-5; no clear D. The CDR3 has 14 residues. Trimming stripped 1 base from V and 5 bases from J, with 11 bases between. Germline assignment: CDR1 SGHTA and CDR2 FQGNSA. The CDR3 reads CASSLDRLWETQYF. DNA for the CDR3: TGTGCCAGCAGCTTAGACAGACTGTGGGAGACCCAGTACTTC.

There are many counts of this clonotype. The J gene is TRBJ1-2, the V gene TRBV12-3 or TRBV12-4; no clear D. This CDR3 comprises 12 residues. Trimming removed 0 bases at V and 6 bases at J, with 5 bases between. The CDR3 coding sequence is TGTGCCAGCAGTTTAGCGCTAGATGGCTACACCTTC. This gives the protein CASSLALDGYTF.

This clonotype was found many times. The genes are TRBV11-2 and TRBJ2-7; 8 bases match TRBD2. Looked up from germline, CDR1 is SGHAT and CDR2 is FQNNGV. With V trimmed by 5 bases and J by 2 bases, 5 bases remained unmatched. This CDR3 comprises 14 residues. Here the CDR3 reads CASSRDSGTYEQYF. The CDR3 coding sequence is TGTGCCAGCAGCCGCGATAGCGGGACCTACGAGCAGTACTTC.

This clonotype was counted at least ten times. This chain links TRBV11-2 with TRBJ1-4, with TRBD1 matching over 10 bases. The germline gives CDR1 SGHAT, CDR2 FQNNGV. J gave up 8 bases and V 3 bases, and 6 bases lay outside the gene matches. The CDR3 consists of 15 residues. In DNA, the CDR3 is TGTGCCAGCAGCTTCGGGACAGGGGTGCAAGAAAAACTGTTTTTT. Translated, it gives CASSFGTGVQEKLFF.

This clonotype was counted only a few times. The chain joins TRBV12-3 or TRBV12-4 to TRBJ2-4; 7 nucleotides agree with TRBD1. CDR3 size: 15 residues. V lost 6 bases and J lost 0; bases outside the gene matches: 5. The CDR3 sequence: CASRPTGAAKNIQYF. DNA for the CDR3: TGTGCCAGCAGGCCCACAGGGGCAGCCAAAAACATTCAGTACTTC.

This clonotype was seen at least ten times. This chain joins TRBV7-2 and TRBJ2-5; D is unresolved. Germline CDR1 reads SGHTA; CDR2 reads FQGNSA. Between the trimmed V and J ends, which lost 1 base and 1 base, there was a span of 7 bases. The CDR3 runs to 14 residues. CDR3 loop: CASSLGRSQETQYF. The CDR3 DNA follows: TGTGCCAGCAGCTTAGGAAGAAGCCAAGAGACCCAGTACTTC.

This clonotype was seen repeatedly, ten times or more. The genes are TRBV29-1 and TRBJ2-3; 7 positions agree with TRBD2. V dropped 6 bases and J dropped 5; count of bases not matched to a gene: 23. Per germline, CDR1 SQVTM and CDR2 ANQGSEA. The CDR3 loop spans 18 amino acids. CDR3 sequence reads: CSVALQGGQVPSIDTQYF. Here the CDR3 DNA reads TGCAGCGTCGCACTTCAGGGAGGGCAGGTCCCCTCTATAGATACGCAGTATTTT.

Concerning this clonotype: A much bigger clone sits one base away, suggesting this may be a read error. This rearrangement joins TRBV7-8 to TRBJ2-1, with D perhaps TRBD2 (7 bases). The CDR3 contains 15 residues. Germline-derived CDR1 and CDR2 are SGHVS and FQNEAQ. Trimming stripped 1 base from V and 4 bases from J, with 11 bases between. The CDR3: CASSLGGGRYNEQFF. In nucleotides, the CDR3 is TGTGCCAGCAGCTTAGGGGGGGGCAGATACAATGAGCAGTTCTTC.

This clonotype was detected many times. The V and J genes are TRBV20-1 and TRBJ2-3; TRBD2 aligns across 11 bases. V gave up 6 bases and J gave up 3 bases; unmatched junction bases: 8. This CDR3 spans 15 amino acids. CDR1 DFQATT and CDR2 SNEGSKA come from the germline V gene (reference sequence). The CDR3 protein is CSAKATSGVTDTQYF. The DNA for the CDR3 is TGCAGTGCCAAGGCGACTAGCGGGGTAACAGATACGCAGTATTTT.

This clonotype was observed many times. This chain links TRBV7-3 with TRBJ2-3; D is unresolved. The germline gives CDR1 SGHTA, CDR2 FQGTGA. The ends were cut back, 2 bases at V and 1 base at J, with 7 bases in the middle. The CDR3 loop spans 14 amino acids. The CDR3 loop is CASSLEPRTDTQYF. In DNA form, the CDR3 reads TGTGCCAGCAGCTTAGAACCACGCACAGATACGCAGTATTTT.

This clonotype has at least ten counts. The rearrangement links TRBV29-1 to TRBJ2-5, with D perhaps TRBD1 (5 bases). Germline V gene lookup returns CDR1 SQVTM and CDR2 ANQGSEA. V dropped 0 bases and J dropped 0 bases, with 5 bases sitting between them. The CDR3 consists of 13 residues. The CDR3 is CSVEDRDQETQYF. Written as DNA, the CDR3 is TGCAGCGTTGAAGACAGGGACCAAGAGACCCAGTACTTC.

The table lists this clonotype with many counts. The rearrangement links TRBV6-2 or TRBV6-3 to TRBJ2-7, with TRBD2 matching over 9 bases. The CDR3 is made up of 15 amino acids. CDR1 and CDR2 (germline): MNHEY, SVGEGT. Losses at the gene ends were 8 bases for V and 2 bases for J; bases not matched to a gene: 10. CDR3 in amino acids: CASRLLAGPTYEQYF. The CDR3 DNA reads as TGTGCCAGCCGACTCCTAGCGGGGCCAACCTACGAGCAGTACTTC.

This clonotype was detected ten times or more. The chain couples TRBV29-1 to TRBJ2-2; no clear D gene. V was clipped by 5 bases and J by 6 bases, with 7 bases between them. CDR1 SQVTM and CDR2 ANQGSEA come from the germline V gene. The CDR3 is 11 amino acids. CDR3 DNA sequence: TGCAGCGTTAGGGTCTCCGGGGAGCTGTTTTTT. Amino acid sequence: CSVRVSGELFF.

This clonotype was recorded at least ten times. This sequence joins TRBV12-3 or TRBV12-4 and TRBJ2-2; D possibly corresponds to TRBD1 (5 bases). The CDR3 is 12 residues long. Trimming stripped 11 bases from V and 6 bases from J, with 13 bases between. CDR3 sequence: CAGSRVAGELFF. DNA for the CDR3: TGTGCCGGGTCCAGGGTTGCCGGGGAGCTGTTTTTT.

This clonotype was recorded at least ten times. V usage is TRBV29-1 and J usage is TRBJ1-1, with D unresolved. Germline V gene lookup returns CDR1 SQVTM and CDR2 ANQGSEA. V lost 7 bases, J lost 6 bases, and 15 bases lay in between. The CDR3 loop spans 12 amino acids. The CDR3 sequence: CSAFDQGSEAFF. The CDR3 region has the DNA TGCAGCGCCTTCGACCAAGGGTCTGAAGCTTTCTTT.

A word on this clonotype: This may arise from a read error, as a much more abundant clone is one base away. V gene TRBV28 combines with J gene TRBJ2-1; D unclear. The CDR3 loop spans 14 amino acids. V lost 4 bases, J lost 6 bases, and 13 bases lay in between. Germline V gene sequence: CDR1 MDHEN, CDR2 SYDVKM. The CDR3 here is CASSSLTPPNEQFF. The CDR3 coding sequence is TGTGCCAGCAGTTCCCTGACTCCCCCCAATGAGCAGTTCTTC.

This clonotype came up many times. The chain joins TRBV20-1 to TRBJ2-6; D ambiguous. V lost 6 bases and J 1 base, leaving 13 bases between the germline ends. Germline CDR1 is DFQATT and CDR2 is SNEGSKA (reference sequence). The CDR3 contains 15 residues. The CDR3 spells CSANRHGSGANVLTF. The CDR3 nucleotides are TGCAGTGCGAATAGACATGGATCTGGGGCCAACGTCCTGACTTTC.

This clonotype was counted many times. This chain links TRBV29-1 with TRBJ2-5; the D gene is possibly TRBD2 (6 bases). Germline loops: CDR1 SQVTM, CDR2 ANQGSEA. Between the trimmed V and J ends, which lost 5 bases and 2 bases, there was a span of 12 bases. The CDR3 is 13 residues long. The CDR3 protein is CSVRLVLQETQYF. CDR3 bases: TGCAGCGTTAGACTAGTTCTGCAAGAGACCCAGTACTTC.

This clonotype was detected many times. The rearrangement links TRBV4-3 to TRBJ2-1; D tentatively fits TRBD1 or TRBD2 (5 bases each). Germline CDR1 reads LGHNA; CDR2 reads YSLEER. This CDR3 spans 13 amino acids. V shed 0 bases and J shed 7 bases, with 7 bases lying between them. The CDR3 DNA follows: TGCGCCAGCAGCCAAGATGGGGGTAATGAGCAGTTCTTC. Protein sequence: CASSQDGGNEQFF.

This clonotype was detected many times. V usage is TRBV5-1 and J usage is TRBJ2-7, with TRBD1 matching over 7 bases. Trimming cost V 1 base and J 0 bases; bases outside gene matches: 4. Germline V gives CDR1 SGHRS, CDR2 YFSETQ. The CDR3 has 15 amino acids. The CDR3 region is CASSLTGDSSYEQYF. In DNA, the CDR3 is TGCGCCAGCAGCTTGACCGGGGACAGCTCCTACGAGCAGTACTTC.

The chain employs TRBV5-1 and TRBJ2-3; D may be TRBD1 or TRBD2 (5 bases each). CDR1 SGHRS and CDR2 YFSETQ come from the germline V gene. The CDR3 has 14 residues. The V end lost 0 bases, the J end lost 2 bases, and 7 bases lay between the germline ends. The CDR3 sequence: CASSLGGPTDTQYF. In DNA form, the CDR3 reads TGCGCCAGCAGCTTGGGGGGACCCACAGATACGCAGTATTTT. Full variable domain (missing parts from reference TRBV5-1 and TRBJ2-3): KAGVTQTPRYLIKTRGQQVTLSCSPISGHRSVSWYQQTPGQGLQFLFEYFSETQRNKGNFPGRFSGRQFSNSRSEMNVSTLELGDSALYLCASSLGGPTDTQYFGPGTRLTVL.